This TCR beta chain was documented in a study of T-cell memory formation after mild COVID-19. Study overall: Clusters were largely donor specific. Overall study findings and caveats: Clones shrinking from day 15 to 85 showed even CD4/CD8 mixes; later expanders tilted CD4+. Contracting CD4+ clones sat mainly in CM and EM; CD8+ in EMRA.

CDR3 length equals 13 residues. CDR1 SNHLY and CDR2 FYNNEI come from the germline V gene. Trimming left V 6 bases short and J 7 bases short, with 12 bases between. Researchers used 5'RACE with constant-segment primers to make TCR alpha and TCR beta cDNA libraries that carry sample barcodes and UMIs. TCRdb re-analysed the 5' RACE reads in MiXCR, keeping a single row per CDR3 protein. The profile shows roughly 500,000 distinct CDR3 sequences, roughly 20% of them singletons. This clonotype was observed many times. Its antigen remains unidentified. The specimen sequenced was PBMCs or a T cell subset sorted from them (not recorded which). This sequence was found in an adult woman who had mild COVID-19 (a few samples of this study predate the infection). Cell type and time point are not known. V gene TRBV2 combines with J gene TRBJ2-2; possibly TRBD1 for D (6 bases). The CDR3 region has the DNA TGTGCCAGCAGGGGAGCCAGGGGCGGGGAGCTGTTTTTT. Translation: CASRGARGGELFF.